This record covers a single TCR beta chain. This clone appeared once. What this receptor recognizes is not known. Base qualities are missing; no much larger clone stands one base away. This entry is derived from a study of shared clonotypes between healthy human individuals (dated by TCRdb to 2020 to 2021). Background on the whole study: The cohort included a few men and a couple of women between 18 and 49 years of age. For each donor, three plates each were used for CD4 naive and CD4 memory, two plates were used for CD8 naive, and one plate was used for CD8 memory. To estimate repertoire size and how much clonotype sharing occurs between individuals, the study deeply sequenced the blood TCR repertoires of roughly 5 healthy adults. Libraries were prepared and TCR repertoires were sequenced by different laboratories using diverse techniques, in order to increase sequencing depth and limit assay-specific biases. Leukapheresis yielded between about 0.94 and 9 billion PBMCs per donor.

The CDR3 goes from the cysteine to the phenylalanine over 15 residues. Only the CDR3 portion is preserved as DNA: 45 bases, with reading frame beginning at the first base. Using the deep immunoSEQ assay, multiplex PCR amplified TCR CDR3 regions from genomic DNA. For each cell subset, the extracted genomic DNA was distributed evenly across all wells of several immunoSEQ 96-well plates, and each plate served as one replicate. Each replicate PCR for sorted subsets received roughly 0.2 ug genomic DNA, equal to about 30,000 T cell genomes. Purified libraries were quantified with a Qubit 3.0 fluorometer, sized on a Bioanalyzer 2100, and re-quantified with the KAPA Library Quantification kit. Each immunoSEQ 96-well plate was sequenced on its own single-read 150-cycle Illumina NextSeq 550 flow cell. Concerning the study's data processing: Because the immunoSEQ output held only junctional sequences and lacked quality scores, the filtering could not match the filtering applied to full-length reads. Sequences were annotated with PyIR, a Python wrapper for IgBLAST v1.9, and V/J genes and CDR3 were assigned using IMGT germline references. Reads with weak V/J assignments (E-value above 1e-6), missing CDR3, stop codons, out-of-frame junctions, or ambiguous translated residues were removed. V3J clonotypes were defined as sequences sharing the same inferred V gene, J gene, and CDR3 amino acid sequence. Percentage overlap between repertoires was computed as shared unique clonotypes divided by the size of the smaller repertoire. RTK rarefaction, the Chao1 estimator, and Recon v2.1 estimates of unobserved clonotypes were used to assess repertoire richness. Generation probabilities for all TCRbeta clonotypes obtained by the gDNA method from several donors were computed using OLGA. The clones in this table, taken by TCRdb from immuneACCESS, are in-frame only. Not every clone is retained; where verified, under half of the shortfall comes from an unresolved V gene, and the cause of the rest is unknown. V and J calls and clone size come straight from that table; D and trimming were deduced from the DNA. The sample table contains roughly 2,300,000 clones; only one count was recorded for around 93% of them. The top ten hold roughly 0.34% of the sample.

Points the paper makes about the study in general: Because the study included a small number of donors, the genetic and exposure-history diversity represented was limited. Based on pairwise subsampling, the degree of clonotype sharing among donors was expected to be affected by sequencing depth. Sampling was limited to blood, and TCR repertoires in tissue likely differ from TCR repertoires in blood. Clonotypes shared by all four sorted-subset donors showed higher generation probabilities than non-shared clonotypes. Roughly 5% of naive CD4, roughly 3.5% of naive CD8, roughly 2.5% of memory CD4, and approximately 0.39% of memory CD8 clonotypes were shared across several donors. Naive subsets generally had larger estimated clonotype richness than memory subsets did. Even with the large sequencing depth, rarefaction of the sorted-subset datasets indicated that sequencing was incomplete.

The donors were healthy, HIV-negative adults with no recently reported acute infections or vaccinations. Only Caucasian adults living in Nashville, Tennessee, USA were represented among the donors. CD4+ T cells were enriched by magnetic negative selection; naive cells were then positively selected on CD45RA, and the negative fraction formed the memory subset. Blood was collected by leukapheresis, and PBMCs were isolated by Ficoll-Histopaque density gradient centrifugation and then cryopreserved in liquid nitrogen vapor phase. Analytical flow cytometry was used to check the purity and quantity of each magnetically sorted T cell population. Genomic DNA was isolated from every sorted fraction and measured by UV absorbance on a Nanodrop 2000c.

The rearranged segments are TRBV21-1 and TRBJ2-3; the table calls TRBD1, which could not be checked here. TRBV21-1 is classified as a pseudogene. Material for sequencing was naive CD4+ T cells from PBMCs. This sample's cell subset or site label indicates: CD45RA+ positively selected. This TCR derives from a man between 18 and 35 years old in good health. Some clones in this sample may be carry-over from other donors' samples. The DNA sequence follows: TGTGCCAGCAGCACGACGTACGACAGTACAGATACGCAGTATTTT. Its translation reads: CASSTTYDSTDTQYF.